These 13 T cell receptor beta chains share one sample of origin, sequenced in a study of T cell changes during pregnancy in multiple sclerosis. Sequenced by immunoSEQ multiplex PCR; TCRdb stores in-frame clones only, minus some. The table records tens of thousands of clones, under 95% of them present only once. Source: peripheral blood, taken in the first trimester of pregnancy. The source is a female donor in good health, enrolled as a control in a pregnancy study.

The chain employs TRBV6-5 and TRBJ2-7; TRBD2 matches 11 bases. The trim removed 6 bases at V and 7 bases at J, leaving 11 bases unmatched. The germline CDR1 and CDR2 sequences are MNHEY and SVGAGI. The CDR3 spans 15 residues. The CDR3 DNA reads TGTGCCAGCAGCCGTACTAGCGGGAGTCGGGGGGAGCAGTACTTC. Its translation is CASSRTSGSRGEQYF.

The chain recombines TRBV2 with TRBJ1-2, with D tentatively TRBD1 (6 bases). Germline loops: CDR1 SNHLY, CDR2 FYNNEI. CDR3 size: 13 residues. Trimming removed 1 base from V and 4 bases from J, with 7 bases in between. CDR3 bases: TGTGCCAGCAGTGAAGGACAGGTCTATGGCTACACCTTC. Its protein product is CASSEGQVYGYTF.

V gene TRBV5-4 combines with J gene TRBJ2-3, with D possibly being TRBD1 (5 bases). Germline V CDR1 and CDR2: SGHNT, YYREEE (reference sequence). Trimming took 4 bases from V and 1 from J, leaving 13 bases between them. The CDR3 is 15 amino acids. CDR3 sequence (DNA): TGTGCCAGCAGCCCCCAGGGCCGTGGCACAGATACGCAGTATTTT. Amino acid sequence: CASSPQGRGTDTQYF.

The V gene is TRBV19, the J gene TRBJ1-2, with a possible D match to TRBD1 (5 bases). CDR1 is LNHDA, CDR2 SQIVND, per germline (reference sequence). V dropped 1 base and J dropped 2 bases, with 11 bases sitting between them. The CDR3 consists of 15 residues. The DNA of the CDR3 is TGTGCCAGTAGTATAGTGGGCAGGGCGAACTATGGCTACACCTTC. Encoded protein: CASSIVGRANYGYTF.

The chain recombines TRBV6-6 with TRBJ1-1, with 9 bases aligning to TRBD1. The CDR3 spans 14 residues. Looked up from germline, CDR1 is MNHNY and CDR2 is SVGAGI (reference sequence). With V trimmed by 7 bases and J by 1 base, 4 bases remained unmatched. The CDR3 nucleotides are TGTGCCAGCATAATGACAGGGGGGAACACTGAAGCTTTCTTT. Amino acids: CASIMTGGNTEAFF.

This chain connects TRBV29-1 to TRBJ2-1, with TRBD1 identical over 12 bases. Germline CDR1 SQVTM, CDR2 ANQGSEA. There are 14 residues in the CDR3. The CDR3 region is CIRGTGGLGNEQFF. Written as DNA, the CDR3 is TGCATCCGCGGGACAGGGGGCTTGGGAAATGAGCAGTTCTTC.

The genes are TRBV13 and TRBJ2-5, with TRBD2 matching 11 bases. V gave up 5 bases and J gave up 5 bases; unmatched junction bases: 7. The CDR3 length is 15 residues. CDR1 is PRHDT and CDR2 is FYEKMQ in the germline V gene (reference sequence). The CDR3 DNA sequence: TGTGCCAGCAGCGGGGTAGCGGGAGGGAGGGAGACCCAGTACTTC. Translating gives CASSGVAGGRETQYF.

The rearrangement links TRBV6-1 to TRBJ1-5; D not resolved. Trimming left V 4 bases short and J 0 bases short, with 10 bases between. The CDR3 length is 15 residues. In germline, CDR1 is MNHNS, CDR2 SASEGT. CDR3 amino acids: CASSVAPVSNQPQHF. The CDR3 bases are TGTGCCAGCAGTGTCGCGCCGGTTAGCAATCAGCCCCAGCATTTT.

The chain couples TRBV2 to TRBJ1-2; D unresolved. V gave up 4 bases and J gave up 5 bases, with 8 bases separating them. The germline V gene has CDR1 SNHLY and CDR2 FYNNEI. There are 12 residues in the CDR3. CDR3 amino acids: CASSGRVYGYTF. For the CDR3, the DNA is TGTGCCAGCAGTGGACGGGTTTATGGCTACACCTTC.

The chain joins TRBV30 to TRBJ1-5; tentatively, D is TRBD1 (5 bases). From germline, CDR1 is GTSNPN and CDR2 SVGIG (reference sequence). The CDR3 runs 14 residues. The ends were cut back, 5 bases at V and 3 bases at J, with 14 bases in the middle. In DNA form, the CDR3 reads TGTGCCTGGCGAGGACGGGGGTTCAATCAGCCCCAGCATTTT. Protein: CAWRGRGFNQPQHF.

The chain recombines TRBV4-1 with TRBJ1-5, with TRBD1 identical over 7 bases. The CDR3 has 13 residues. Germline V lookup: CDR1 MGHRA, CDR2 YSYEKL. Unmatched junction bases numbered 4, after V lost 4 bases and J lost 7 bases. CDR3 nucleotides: TGCGCCAGCAGCCCCGGGACAGAACAGCCCCAGCATTTT. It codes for CASSPGTEQPQHF.

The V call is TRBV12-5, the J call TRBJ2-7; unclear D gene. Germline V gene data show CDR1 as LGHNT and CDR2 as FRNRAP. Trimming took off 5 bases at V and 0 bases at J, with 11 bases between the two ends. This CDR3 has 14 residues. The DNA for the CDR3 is TGTGCTAGTGGTCCCTGGGCCTCCTCCTACGAGCAGTACTTC. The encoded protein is CASGPWASSYEQYF.

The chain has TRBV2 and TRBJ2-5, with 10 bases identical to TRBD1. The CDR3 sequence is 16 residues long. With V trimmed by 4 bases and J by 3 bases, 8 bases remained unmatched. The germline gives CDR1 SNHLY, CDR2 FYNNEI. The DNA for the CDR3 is TGTGCCAGCAGTGCCCGTCCCGGGACAGGGGAAGAGACCCAGTACTTC. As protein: CASSARPGTGEETQYF. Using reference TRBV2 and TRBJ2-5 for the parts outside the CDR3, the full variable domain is EPEVTQTPSHQVTQMGQEVILRCVPISNHLYFYWYRQILGQKVEFLVSFYNNEISEKSEIFDDQFSVERPDGSNFTLKIRSTKLEDSAMYFCASSARPGTGEETQYFGPGTRLLVL.